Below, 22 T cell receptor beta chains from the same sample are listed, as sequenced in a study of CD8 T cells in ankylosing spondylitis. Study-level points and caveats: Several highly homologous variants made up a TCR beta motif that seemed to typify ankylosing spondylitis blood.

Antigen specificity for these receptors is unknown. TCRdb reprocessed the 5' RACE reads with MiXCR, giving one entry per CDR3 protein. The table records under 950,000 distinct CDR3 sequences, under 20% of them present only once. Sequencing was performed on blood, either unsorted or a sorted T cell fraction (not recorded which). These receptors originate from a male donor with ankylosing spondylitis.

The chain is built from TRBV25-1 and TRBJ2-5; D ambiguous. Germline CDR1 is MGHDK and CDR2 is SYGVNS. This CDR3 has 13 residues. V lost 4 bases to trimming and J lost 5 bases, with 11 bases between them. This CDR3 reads CASSGASWETQYF. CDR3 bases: TGTGCCAGCAGTGGCGCATCATGGGAGACCCAGTACTTC.

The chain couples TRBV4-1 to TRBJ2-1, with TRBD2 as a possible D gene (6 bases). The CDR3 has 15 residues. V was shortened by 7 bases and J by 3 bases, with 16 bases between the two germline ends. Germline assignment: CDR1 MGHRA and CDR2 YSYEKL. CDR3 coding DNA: TGCGCCAGCATGCCAAGTTTAGCGGACTACAATGAGCAGTTCTTC. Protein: CASMPSLADYNEQFF.

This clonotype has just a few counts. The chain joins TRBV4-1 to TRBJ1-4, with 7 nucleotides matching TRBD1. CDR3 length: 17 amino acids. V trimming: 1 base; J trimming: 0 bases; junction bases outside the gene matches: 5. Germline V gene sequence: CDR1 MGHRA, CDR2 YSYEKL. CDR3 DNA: TGCGCCAGCAGCCAAGGGAACAGGGGCGCAACTAATGAAAAACTGTTTTTT. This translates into CASSQGNRGATNEKLFF.

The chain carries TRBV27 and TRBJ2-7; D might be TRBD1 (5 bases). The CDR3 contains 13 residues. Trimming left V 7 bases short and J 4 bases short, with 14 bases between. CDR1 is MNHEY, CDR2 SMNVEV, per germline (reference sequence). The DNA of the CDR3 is TGTGCCAGCACAGGGCTAGGTGGGTACGAGCAGTACTTC. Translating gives CASTGLGGYEQYF.

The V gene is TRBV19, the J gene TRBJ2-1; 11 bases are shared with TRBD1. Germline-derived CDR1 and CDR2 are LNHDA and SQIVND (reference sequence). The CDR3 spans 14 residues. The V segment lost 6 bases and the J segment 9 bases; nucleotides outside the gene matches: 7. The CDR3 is CASSPDRGPGEQFF. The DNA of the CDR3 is TGTGCCAGTAGCCCGGACAGGGGGCCCGGTGAGCAGTTCTTC.

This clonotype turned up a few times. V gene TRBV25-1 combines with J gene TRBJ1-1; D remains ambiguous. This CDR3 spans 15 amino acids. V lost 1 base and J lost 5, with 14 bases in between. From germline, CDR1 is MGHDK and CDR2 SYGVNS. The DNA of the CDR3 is TGTGCCAGCAGTGAATCCCCAGGTGGGATGACTGAAGCTTTCTTT. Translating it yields CASSESPGGMTEAFF.

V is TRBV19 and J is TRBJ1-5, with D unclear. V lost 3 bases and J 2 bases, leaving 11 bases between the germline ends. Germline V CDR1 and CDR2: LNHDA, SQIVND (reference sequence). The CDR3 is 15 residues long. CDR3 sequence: CASSIGEFGNQPQHF. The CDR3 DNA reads TGTGCCAGTAGTATCGGGGAATTCGGCAATCAGCCCCAGCATTTT. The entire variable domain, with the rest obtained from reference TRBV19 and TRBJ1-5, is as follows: DGGITQSPKYLFRKEGQNVTLSCEQNLNHDAMYWYRQDPGQGLRLIYYSQIVNDFQKGDIAEGYSVSREKKESFPLTVTSAQKNPTAFYLCASSIGEFGNQPQHFGDGTRLSIL.

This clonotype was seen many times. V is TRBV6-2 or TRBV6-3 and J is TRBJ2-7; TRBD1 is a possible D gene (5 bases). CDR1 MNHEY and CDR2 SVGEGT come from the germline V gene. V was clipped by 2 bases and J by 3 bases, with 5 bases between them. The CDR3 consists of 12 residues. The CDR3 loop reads CASSYDSYEQYF. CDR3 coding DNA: TGTGCCAGCAGTTACGACAGCTACGAGCAGTACTTC.

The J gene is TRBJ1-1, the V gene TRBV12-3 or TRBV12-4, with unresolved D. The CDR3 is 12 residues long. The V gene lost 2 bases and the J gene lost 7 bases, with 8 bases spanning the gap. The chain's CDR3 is CASSLSRIEAFF. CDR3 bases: TGTGCCAGCAGTTTAAGCCGGATTGAAGCTTTCTTT.

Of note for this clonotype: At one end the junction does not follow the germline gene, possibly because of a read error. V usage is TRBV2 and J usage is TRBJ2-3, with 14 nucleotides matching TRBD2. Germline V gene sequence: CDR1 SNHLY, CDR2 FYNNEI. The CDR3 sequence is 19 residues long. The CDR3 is CACSLGLAGATPSTDTQYF. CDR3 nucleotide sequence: TGTGCCTGCAGTTTGGGACTAGCGGGAGCTACCCCTAGCACAGATACGCAGTATTTT.

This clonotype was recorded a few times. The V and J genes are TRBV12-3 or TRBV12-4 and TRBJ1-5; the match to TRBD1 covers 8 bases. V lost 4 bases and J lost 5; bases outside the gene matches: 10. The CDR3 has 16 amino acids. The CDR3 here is CASSSGQARVHQPQHF. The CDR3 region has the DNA TGTGCCAGCAGTTCGGGACAGGCAAGGGTGCATCAGCCCCAGCATTTT.

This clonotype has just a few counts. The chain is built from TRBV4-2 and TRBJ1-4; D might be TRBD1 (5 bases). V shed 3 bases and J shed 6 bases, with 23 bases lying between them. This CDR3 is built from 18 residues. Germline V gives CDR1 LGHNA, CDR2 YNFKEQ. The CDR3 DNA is TGTGCCAGCAGCCAGGGGGACCGGGCTCGCGCGAAGGATGAAAAACTGTTTTTT. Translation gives CASSQGDRARAKDEKLFF.

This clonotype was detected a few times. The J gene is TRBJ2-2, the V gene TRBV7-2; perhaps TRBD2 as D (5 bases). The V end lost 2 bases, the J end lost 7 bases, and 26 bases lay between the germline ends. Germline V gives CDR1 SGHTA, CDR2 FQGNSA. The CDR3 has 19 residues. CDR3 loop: CASSLSVGWEPTDGGELFF. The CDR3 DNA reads TGTGCCAGCAGCTTATCGGTTGGGTGGGAGCCCACCGATGGCGGGGAGCTGTTTTTT.

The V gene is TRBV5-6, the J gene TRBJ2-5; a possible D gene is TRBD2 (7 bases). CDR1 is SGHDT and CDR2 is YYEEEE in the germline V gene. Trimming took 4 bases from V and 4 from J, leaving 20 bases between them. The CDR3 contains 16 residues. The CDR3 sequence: CASSPGGRTNRETQYF. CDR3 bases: TGTGCCAGCAGCCCGGGGGGCCGGACAAATAGAGAGACCCAGTACTTC.

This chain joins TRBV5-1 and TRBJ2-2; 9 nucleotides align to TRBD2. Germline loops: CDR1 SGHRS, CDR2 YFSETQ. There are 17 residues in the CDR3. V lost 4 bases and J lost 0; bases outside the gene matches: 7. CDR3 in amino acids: CASSIGPSGTNTGELFF. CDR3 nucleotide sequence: TGCGCCAGCAGCATTGGGCCTAGCGGGACGAACACCGGGGAGCTGTTTTTT.

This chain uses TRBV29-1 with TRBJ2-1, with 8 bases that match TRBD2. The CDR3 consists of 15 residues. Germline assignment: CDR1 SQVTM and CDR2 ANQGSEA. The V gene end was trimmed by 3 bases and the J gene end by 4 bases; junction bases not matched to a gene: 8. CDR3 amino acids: CSVDPQAGAYNEQFF. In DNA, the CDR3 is TGCAGCGTTGACCCTCAAGCGGGGGCTTACAATGAGCAGTTCTTC.

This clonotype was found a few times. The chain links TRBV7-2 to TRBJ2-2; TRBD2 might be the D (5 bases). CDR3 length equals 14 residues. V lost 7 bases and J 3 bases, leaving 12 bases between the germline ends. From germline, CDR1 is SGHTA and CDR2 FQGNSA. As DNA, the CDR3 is TGTGCCAGCACACGGACTCGCGACACCGGGGAGCTGTTTTTT. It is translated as CASTRTRDTGELFF.

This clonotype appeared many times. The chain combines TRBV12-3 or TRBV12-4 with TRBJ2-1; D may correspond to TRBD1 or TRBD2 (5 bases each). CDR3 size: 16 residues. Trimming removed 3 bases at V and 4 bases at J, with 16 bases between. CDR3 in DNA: TGTGCCAGCAGTTTTTCGGGGCAGGTCATTTACAATGAGCAGTTCTTC. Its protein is CASSFSGQVIYNEQFF.

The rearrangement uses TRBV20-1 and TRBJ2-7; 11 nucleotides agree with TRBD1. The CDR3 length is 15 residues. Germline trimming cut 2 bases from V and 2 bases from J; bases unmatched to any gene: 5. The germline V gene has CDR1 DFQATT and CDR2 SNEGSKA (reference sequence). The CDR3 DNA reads TGCAGTGCTAGACCAGGGACAGGGGGGGCCTACGAGCAGTACTTC. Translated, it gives CSARPGTGGAYEQYF.

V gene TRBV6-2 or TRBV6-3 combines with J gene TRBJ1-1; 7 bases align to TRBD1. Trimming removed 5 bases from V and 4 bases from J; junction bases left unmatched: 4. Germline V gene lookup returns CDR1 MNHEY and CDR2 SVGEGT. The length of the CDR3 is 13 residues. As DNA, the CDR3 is TGTGCCAGCAGTACCAACAGGGGCACTGAAGCTTTCTTT. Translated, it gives CASSTNRGTEAFF.

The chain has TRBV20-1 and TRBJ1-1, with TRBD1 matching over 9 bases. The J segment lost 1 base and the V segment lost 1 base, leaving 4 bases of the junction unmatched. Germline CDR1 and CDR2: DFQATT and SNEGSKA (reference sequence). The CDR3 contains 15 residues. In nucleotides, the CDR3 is TGCAGTGCTAGAGCCGGGACAGGGAAGAACACTGAAGCTTTCTTT. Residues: CSARAGTGKNTEAFF.

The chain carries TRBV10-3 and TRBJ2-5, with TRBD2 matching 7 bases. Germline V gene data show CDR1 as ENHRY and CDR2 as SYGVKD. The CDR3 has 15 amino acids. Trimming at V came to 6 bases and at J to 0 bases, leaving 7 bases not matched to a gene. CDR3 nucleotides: TGTGCCATCAGAGCGGGGCGGAACTACCAAGAGACCCAGTACTTC. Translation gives CAIRAGRNYQETQYF.